This T cell receptor beta chain was obtained from a study of T cell responses to AZD1222 COVID-19 vaccine. Study summary: Second doses that came at about 4 or about 12 weeks were put together.

This clone was seen only once. The table came from immunoSEQ multiplex PCR; TCRdb's copy has only in-frame clones and leaves some out. The data contain 150,000 to 200,000 clones, 94% of them singletons. The trim removed 8 bases at V and 5 bases at J, leaving 5 bases unmatched. From germline, CDR1 is ENHRY and CDR2 SYGVKD. This CDR3 is 12 amino acids long. J is TRBJ2-5 and V is TRBV10-3, with 7 bases lining up with TRBD1. Sequencing used peripheral blood, obtained on day 0 of AZD1222 vaccination. This sequence originates from an adult in good health. The CDR3 DNA reads TGTGCCATCCAGGGGGACGAGGAGACCCAGTACTTC. It encodes CAIQGDEETQYF.